This is a list of T cell receptor beta chains from one sample in a study of CD8+ T cells in alopecia areata. The assay was immunoSEQ multiplex PCR, and TCRdb's table has in-frame clones only and misses some. Of fewer than 150,000 clones in the sample, 45% to 65% were seen once. The starting material was CD4+ T cells sorted from blood, obtained at week 0. The source of these receptors is a human donor with alopecia areata. CDR3s include the opening cysteine and the closing phenylalanine or tryptophan. Clone size is given for some rows only: seen once, a few or many times, or a class if the clone is expanded.

V gene,clone size,CDR3 protein
TRBV4-3,few,CASSLTLDRTTGNTIYF
TRBV7-8,-,CASSVASGRAEAFF
TRBV19,-,CASSFGVAGANVLTF
TRBV15,few,CATSREQVGGDTQYF
TRBV7-3,-,CASSPTAGKSGELFF
TRBV5-1,-,CASSLRLADTGELFF
TRBV27,-,CASSPSTGLRGGYTF
TRBV6-5,-,CASSYQQGYGTEAFF
TRBV5-6,once,CASSYRGAGETQYF
TRBV9,-,CASSVGTRGTDTQYF
TRBV27,-,CASSSAVSGANVLTF
TRBV7-3,-,CASSLLAGETQYF
TRBV27,-,CASRRHPTGDNQPQHF
TRBV5-1,-,CASSPNTSGRETQYF
TRBV14,-,CASSQEAGLYEQYF
TRBV19,-,CASSIEGGQPQHF
TRBV7-2,-,CASNLPGNQPQHF
TRBV15,-,CATSSGRRNTGELFF
TRBV7-2,-,CASSPRTGRYTEAFF
TRBV4-3,few,CASSQEWGTQETQYF
TRBV19,-,CASTTGSLVRYQPQHF
TRBV28,-,CASSLEGAFQPQHF
TRBV5-6,-,CASSLIRTAQETQYF
TRBV19,-,CARPGTSQVAKWYYEQYF
TRBV11-3,-,CASSLDSSYNEQFF
TRBV7-9,once,CASSRTGGQDQPQHF
TRBV9,-,CASSVGQGFSYGYTF
TRBV5-1,-,CASSREGGPYEQYF
TRBV21-1,few,CASSKNPRTAISDQYF
TRBV5-1,-,CASMDRAADTQYF
TRBV5-4,-,CASSTRRDSNYEQYF
TRBV4-3,-,CASSQAIPGPNTGELFF
TRBV7-9,few,CASSLAEGELFF
TRBV5-6,-,CASSLGGADSYEQYF
TRBV27,-,CASRWDSNQPQHF
TRBV10-3,-,CAITRQGGYTF
TRBV7-9,-,CASSPDLETQYF
TRBV6-1,-,CASSEYSFAETQYF
TRBV15,-,CATSRDGGEQYF
TRBV14,-,CASSRQFMNTEAFF
TRBV7-2,once,CASSLGTGMGYGYTF
TRBV6-5,-,CASTTPGIRIQYF
TRBV7-2,-,CASSLLARAHEQYF
TRBV7-2,-,CASSLTATPNYGYTF
TRBV10-3,-,CAISEVSGTNTEAFF
TRBV4-1,-,CASRAGQDYNEQFF
TRBV7-9,-,CASSLGGQGQPQHF
TRBV18,-,CASSSDLRNTDTQYF
TRBV25-1,-,CASSDGGSYEQYF
TRBV7-9,few,CASSLVQGGGYTF
TRBV5-6,few,CASRQEARVKANTEAFF
TRBV19,-,CASSIPPGSGANVLTF
TRBV7-2,few,CASSLDISDTQYF